The clone carrying this T cell receptor (beta chain) was picked up one time. The germline gives CDR1 LGHNA, CDR2 YSLEER. This CDR3 is 15 amino acids long. Between the trimmed V and J ends, which lost 0 bases and 7 bases, there was a span of 12 bases. Recovered status applied to Cohort 3 donors who had two consecutive negative PCRs. It also applied to those with clearance or with symptom resolution. This record comes from a study of blood T cell repertoires in COVID-19. TCRdb's table, derived via immunoSEQ multiplex PCR, lists solely in-frame clones and lacks some. The sample has 240,000 or so clones, about 83% seen once.

The sample was PBMCs or T cells enriched from blood (not recorded which). This sequence joins TRBV4-3 and TRBJ2-2; a possible D gene is TRBD1 (6 bases). This receptor was obtained from a woman between 45 and 60 years old who had recovered from COVID-19. CDR3 nucleotides: TGCGCCAGCAGCCAAGAGGGGGCGCAGGGCGGGGAGCTGTTTTTT. Its translation is CASSQEGAQGGELFF.